This T cell receptor (beta chain) appears in the sequencing data of a study of blood T cell repertoires in COVID-19. Overall study: Acute-phase and convalescent COVID-19 samples originated in the United States, Italy and Spain.

The CDR3 runs 16 residues. Trimming removed 5 bases from V and 9 bases from J; junction bases left unmatched: 14. Germline assignment: CDR1 KGHDR and CDR2 SFDVKD. Using immunoSEQ multiplex PCR, the repertoire was profiled, and TCRdb retains in-frame clones only, with some absent. The table lists roughly 73,000 clones, roughly four fifths of them singletons. Sequencing input: peripheral blood. The chain couples TRBV24-1 to TRBJ2-1, with 8 positions matching TRBD2. The receptor was isolated from a woman aged 55 to 70 with acute or convalescent COVID-19. CDR3 protein: CATSGLSGLGGGEQFF. The CDR3 nucleotides read TGTGCCACCAGTGGCCTCTCGGGACTAGGAGGTGGTGAGCAGTTCTTC.